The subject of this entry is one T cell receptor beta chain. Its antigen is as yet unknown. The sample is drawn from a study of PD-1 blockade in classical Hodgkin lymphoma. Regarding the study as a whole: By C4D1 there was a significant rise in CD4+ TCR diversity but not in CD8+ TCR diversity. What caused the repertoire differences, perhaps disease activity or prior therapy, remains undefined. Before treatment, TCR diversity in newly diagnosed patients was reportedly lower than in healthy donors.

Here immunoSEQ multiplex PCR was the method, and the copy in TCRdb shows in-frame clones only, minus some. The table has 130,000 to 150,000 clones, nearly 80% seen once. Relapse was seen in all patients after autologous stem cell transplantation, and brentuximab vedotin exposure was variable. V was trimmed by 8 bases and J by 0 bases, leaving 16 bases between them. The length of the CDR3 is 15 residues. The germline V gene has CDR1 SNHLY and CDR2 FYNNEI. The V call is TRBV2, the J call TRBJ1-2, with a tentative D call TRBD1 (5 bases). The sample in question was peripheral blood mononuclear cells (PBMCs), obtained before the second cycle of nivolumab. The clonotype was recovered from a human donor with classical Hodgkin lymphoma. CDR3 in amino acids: CASWAPGEANYGYTF. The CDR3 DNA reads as TGTGCCAGCTGGGCCCCGGGGGAAGCTAACTATGGCTACACCTTC.